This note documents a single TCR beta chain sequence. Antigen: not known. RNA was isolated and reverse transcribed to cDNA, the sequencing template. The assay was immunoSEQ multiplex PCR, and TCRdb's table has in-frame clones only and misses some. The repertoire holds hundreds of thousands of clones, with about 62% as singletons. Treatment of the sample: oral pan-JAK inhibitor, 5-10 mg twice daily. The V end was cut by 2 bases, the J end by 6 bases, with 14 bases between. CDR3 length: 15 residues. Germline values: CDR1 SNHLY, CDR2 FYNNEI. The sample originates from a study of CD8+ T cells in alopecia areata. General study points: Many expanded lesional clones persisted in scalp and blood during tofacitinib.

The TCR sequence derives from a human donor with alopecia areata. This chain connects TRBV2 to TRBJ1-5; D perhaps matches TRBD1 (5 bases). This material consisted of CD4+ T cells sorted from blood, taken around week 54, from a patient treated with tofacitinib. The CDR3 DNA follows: TGTGCCAGCAGTGAAAGGGGAAGGCTGATTCAGCCCCAGCATTTT. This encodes CASSERGRLIQPQHF.